This T cell receptor beta chain appears in the sequencing data of a study of regulatory T cells in long-lasting Graves disease. This clonotype was detected ten times or more. CDR3 length equals 15 residues. With V trimmed by 2 bases and J by 5 bases, 6 bases remained unmatched. CDR1 is SNHLY, CDR2 FYNNEI, per germline. Described time point: newly diagnosed GD, antithyroid drugs for less than 3 months. RNA from PBMCs was the source of the TCR library. Building of the TCR beta libraries involved iRepertoire HTBI primers and Arm-PCR of CDR3 regions. TCRdb used MiXCR to reprocess the multiplex PCR reads, holding one entry per CDR3 protein. The table lists fewer than 650,000 distinct CDR3 sequences, about 16% of them singletons. The same specimen was also included in a second study, on T cells in Graves' hyperthyroidism and ophthalmopathy. Per that study: The authors deemed Graves' hyperthyroidism stable absent ophthalmopathy progression within 18 months. Each patient was aged 18 to 65 and had newly diagnosed hyperthyroidism of under 2 months' duration. TCR CDR3 regions were first amplified by RT-PCR with HTBI primers. Most expanded thyroid clonotypes above 0.001 also appeared in blood.

The sample was peripheral blood mononuclear cells (PBMCs), taken at new diagnosis, from a patient treated with antithyroid drugs. The chain recombines TRBV2 with TRBJ2-7; 10 bases line up with TRBD1. The sequence came from a man between 18 and 29 years old with Graves disease. CDR3 DNA sequence: TGTGCCAGCAGTGAAATAGGGACAGGGGACGACGAGCAGTACTTC. This sequence encodes CASSEIGTGDDEQYF.